This TCR beta chain was retrieved from a study of T cells in localized non-small cell lung cancer. V trimming: 1 base; J trimming: 2 bases; junction bases outside the gene matches: 5. Germline-derived CDR1 and CDR2 are MNHNS and SASEGT. This CDR3 contains 17 residues. This clone was observed a few times. Profiling relied on immunoSEQ multiplex PCR, and the TCRdb table lists in-frame clones only, not all of them. The profile shows some 6,700 clones, 15% of them singletons. This receptor was obtained from a male donor older than 55 with stage II squamous cell lung carcinoma. The chain has TRBV6-1 and TRBJ2-6; 7 bases match TRBD1. Material: normal lung tissue next to the tumor, obtained before any cancer treatment. CDR3 in DNA: TGTGCCAGCAGTGAAGTCTCCGGGACAGCTGGGGCCAACGTCCTGACTTTC. Translation gives CASSEVSGTAGANVLTF.